This TCR beta chain was obtained from a study of T cell responses to AZD1222 COVID-19 vaccine. Turning to this clone: Its antigen is still unknown.

Libraries were prepared by immunoSEQ multiplex PCR; TCRdb keeps only in-frame clonotypes and omits some of them. The data hold 100,000 to 150,000 clones, with more than 65% observed a single time. V gave up 4 bases and J gave up 8 bases, with 17 bases separating them. The germline V gene encodes CDR1 SGHNT and CDR2 YENEEA. CDR3 length: 14 residues. Notes on the study in general: Baseline serostatus was positive in only six AZD1222 recipients. An increase in Spike-specific TCR breadth and depth was observed after two AZD1222 doses. Donors were chiefly white British, with a greater number of females, and clonal diversity was perhaps underestimated. Vaccine-associated CD4 TCRs spanned spike, dominant at 160-218 and 743-854.

Source: peripheral blood, taken 28 days after the second AZD1222 dose. The V gene is TRBV11-3, the J gene TRBJ1-2; D is unresolved. This receptor was taken from an adult who received the AZD1222 COVID-19 vaccine. CDR3 nucleotide sequence: TGTGCCAGCAGCTCTGGACTGATCCCATGGGGCTACACCTTC. Translation gives CASSSGLIPWGYTF.